The 11 T cell receptor beta chains below come from one sample, sequenced in a study of identical twins. MiXCR, run by TCRdb on the 5' RACE reads, gives a single entry per CDR3 protein. There are roughly 690,000 distinct CDR3 sequences in the sample; 5.5% to 6.5% occur only once, and 1.5% to 2% lies in the top ten. Sequencing was performed on naive T cells sorted from blood. All receptors derive from a man in his late teens or twenties in good health.

This chain joins TRBV28 and TRBJ2-1, with TRBD2 matching 8 bases. Losses at the gene ends were 7 bases for V and 8 bases for J; bases not matched to a gene: 16. Germline V gene sequence: CDR1 MDHEN, CDR2 SYDVKM. This CDR3 spans 16 amino acids. In DNA, the CDR3 is TGTGCCAGCACCCCCGGATGGCGGGAGGTATACGATGAGCAGTTCTTC. Encoded protein: CASTPGWREVYDEQFF. Complete variable domain (other parts from reference TRBV28 and TRBJ2-1): DVKVTQSSRYLVKRTGEKVFLECVQDMDHENMFWYRQDPGLGLRLIYFSYDVKMKEKGDIPEGYSVSREKKERFSLILESASTNQTSMYLCASTPGWREVYDEQFFGPGTRLTVL.

This clonotype was picked up many times. The chain employs TRBV10-3 and TRBJ1-2; D unclear. This CDR3 region has 13 residues. Per the germline V gene, CDR1 is ENHRY and CDR2 is SYGVKD. The V gene lost 2 bases and the J gene lost 2 bases, with 6 bases spanning the gap. The CDR3 DNA is TGTGCCATCAGTGAGACGGGGAACTATGGCTACACCTTC. The encoded protein is CAISETGNYGYTF.

This clonotype was picked up many times. This rearrangement joins TRBV24-1 to TRBJ2-1; the match to TRBD2 covers 16 bases. CDR1 KGHDR and CDR2 SFDVKD come from the germline V gene. The CDR3 is 18 residues long. With V trimmed by 3 bases and J by 3 bases, 4 bases remained unmatched. The CDR3 sequence is CATSDPGTSGRGYNEQFF. CDR3 sequence (DNA): TGTGCCACCAGTGATCCCGGGACTAGCGGGAGGGGCTACAATGAGCAGTTCTTC.

In its sample, this clonotype was seen a few times. The V gene is TRBV5-5, the J gene TRBJ2-1; D is perhaps TRBD1 (5 bases). Per the germline V gene, CDR1 is SGHKS and CDR2 is YYEKEE (reference sequence). The CDR3 runs to 14 residues. The ends were cut back, 0 bases at V and 8 bases at J, with 12 bases in the middle. The CDR3 sequence: CASSLVRQGDEQFF. Here the CDR3 DNA reads TGTGCCAGCAGCTTGGTTCGCCAGGGTGATGAGCAGTTCTTC.

This clonotype came up a few times. The chain combines TRBV10-3 with TRBJ2-2, with 7 bases that match TRBD1. This CDR3 is built from 15 residues. With V trimmed by 5 bases and J by 7 bases, 10 bases remained unmatched. Germline V lookup: CDR1 ENHRY, CDR2 SYGVKD. CDR3 nucleotide sequence: TGTGCCATCAGTAACAACAGGGGCGGTGGCGGGGAGCTGTTTTTT. It specifies CAISNNRGGGGELFF.

The rearrangement joins TRBV20-1 to TRBJ2-4; the D gene is possibly TRBD1 (5 bases). The germline V and J ends were trimmed by 3 bases and 3 bases, with 12 bases remaining between them. The CDR3 spans 14 residues. From germline, CDR1 is DFQATT and CDR2 SNEGSKA (reference sequence). The DNA for the CDR3 is TGCAGTGCTAGTGAGGCAGGGTACAAAAACATTCAGTACTTC. Protein product: CSASEAGYKNIQYF.

This clonotype has a count of ten or more. The chain recombines TRBV27 with TRBJ2-7; D not resolved. The V gene's germline CDR1 is MNHEY and CDR2 SMNVEV (reference sequence). The CDR3 extends over 15 amino acids. The V gene lost 6 bases and the J gene lost 4 bases, with 19 bases spanning the gap. The CDR3 DNA sequence: TGTGCCAGCAGGCCAACCCCCCCTAGAACTTACGAGCAGTACTTC. It specifies CASRPTPPRTYEQYF.

This clonotype has just a few counts. The gene calls are TRBV30 and TRBJ1-5, with 8 bases aligning to TRBD1. V trimming: 3 bases; J trimming: 5 bases; junction bases outside the gene matches: 3. The CDR3 extends over 13 amino acids. Per germline, CDR1 GTSNPN and CDR2 SVGIG (reference sequence). DNA for the CDR3: TGTGCCTGGAGAAACAGGGGGGATCAGCCCCAGCATTTT. Amino acid sequence: CAWRNRGDQPQHF. Together with reference TRBV30 and TRBJ1-5, the CDR3 gives the full variable domain: SQTIHQWPATLVQPVGSPLSLECTVEGTSNPNLYWYRQAAGRGLQLLFYSVGIGQISSEVPQNLSASRPQDRQFILSSKKLLLSDSGFYLCAWRNRGDQPQHFGDGTRLSIL.

The table lists this clonotype with many counts. V gene TRBV29-1 combines with J gene TRBJ1-2; 9 bases are shared with TRBD1. V lost 3 bases to trimming and J lost 7 bases; unmatched junction nucleotides: 6. Germline CDR1 is SQVTM and CDR2 is ANQGSEA. The CDR3 runs to 13 residues. The CDR3 DNA reads as TGCAGCGTTGACACCGGGACAGGGACTGGCTACACCTTC. This sequence encodes CSVDTGTGTGYTF.

The table lists this clonotype with a few counts. V gene TRBV11-2 combines with J gene TRBJ2-5, with D perhaps assigned TRBD1 or TRBD2 (7 bases each). Per germline, CDR1 SGHAT and CDR2 FQNNGV. The length of the CDR3 is 15 residues. Trimming removed 1 base at V and 5 bases at J, with 14 bases between. CDR3 sequence: CASSLAGTAGETQYF. The CDR3 nucleotides read TGTGCCAGCAGCTTAGCTGGGACAGCGGGGGAGACCCAGTACTTC.

This clonotype has at least ten counts. The gene calls are TRBV12-3 or TRBV12-4 and TRBJ2-2, with a tentative D call TRBD2 (6 bases). The V end lost 5 bases, the J end lost 0 bases, and 19 bases lay between the germline ends. CDR3 length: 18 amino acids. The CDR3 spells CASSTNHLSGTNTGELFF. The CDR3, as DNA: TGTGCCAGCAGTACTAACCACCTTAGCGGAACGAACACCGGGGAGCTGTTTTTT.